Listed here are 23 T cell receptor beta chains from one sample, sequenced in a study of identical twins. TCRdb ran MiXCR on the 5' RACE reads and lists one entry per CDR3 protein. The sample carries 650,000 to 800,000 distinct CDR3 sequences, about 9.4% recorded once. These data were likewise used in another study, on yellow fever vaccine responses in identical twins.

The specimen was PBMCs. The receptors come from a woman under 30 in good health.

This clonotype was seen at least ten times. The chain recombines TRBV10-3 with TRBJ2-3; TRBD2 is a possible D gene (6 bases). Germline V gene lookup returns CDR1 ENHRY and CDR2 SYGVKD. Deletions cut 0 bases from V and 2 bases from J, with 21 bases between. CDR3 length: 19 amino acids. The CDR3 region is CAISESTPQLASYTDTQYF. For the CDR3, the DNA is TGTGCCATCAGTGAGTCGACGCCCCAGCTAGCGAGCTACACAGATACGCAGTATTTT.

This clonotype showed up just a few times. The chain carries TRBV28 and TRBJ2-7; 8 bases line up with TRBD2. V dropped 3 bases and J dropped 4; count of bases not matched to a gene: 11. Germline V gives CDR1 MDHEN, CDR2 SYDVKM. The CDR3 has 16 residues. CDR3 bases: TGTGCCAGCAGTTTCCCAGGCAGCGGGGGCCGATACGAGCAGTACTTC. Its translation is CASSFPGSGGRYEQYF.

This chain connects TRBV15 to TRBJ2-1; TRBD1 might be the D (6 bases). The V gene's germline CDR1 is LNHNV and CDR2 YYDKDF (reference sequence). The CDR3 extends over 15 amino acids. V was pared by 0 bases and J by 1 base, with 7 bases between. The CDR3, as DNA: TGTGCCACCAGCAGAGACAGGGGTTCCTACAATGAGCAGTTCTTC. Its translation: CATSRDRGSYNEQFF. Drawing the rest from reference TRBV15 and TRBJ2-1, the complete variable domain is DAMVIQNPRYQVTQFGKPVTLSCSQTLNHNVMYWYQQKSSQAPKLLFHYYDKDFNNEADTPDNFQSRRPNTSFCFLDIRSPGLGDTAMYLCATSRDRGSYNEQFFGPGTRLTVL.

This clonotype was seen a few times. The chain carries TRBV10-3 and TRBJ2-1; perhaps TRBD2 as D (6 bases). V shed 7 bases and J shed 3 bases, with 16 bases lying between them. Per germline, CDR1 ENHRY and CDR2 SYGVKD. This CDR3 comprises 15 residues. The CDR3 region is CAITPGANLYNEQFF. The CDR3 nucleotides read TGTGCCATCACCCCGGGAGCAAACCTCTACAATGAGCAGTTCTTC.

The table lists this clonotype with a few counts. V gene TRBV3-1 combines with J gene TRBJ1-5, with 10 bases matching TRBD1. Germline CDR1 reads LGHDT; CDR2 reads YNNKEL (reference sequence). This CDR3 region has 19 residues. With 3 bases clipped from V and 3 bases from J, the junction kept 14 bases outside the gene matches. CDR3 sequence: CASSQLKPGTGAYNQPQHF. The CDR3 DNA reads TGTGCCAGCAGCCAGCTAAAGCCCGGGACAGGGGCCTACAATCAGCCCCAGCATTTT.

The genes are TRBV21-1 and TRBJ2-4; the table assigns TRBD2, which was not confirmed against the DNA. TRBV21-1 is termed a pseudogene. The CDR3 runs 13 residues. In DNA, the CDR3 is TGTGCCAGCAGCAAAAGGAGGGGTAACATTCAGTACTTC. Its protein product is CASSKRRGNIQYF.

This clonotype was counted at least ten times. V gene TRBV29-1 combines with J gene TRBJ2-7; D is unclear. CDR1 and CDR2 (germline): SQVTM, ANQGSEA. The CDR3 has 14 residues. V lost 8 bases, J lost 2 bases, and 19 bases lay in between. The CDR3 nucleotides are TGCAGCTCTGGATCCGACCAGAAGCCCTACGAGCAGTACTTC. This sequence encodes CSSGSDQKPYEQYF.

Here the CDR3 DNA reads TGTGCCATCAGTGAACGGGACCCCCTCCCGAATGAAAAACTGTTTTTT. Translated, it gives CAISERDPLPNEKLFF. The gene calls are TRBV10-3 and TRBJ1-4, with D tentatively TRBD1 (5 bases). The CDR3 spans 16 residues. With 3 bases removed from V and 5 bases from J, the gap between germline ends came to 16 bases. Germline-derived CDR1 and CDR2 are ENHRY and SYGVKD.

This clonotype was seen more than once but under ten times. The chain combines TRBV27 with TRBJ2-7; TRBD1 aligns across 8 bases. The CDR3 covers 15 residues. V lost 2 bases and J lost 7; bases outside the gene matches: 10. Germline V gene sequence: CDR1 MNHEY, CDR2 SMNVEV (reference sequence). CDR3 DNA sequence: TGTGCCAGCAGTTTAGACAGGGGTTCGGGTGGGGAGCAGTACTTC. Protein sequence: CASSLDRGSGGEQYF.

The V gene is TRBV7-9, the J gene TRBJ2-7, with D possibly being TRBD1 (6 bases). Germline values: CDR1 SEHNR, CDR2 FQNEAQ (reference sequence). The CDR3 has 14 residues. Trimming removed 0 bases at V and 4 bases at J, with 10 bases between. CDR3 in amino acids: CASSLAPDSYEQYF. CDR3 nucleotides: TGTGCCAGCAGCTTAGCGCCGGACAGTTACGAGCAGTACTTC.

This clonotype came up many times. J is TRBJ2-3 and V is TRBV6-2 or TRBV6-3; D is unclear. There are 13 residues in the CDR3. V lost 1 base to trimming and J lost 2 bases, with 4 bases between them. Germline V gives CDR1 MNHEY, CDR2 SVGEGT. CDR3: CASSYYPTDTQYF. The CDR3 bases are TGTGCCAGCAGTTACTACCCCACAGATACGCAGTATTTT.

The chain joins TRBV12-5 to TRBJ2-1, with 11 bases fitting TRBD2. V shed 4 bases and J 7 bases; nucleotides not matched to a gene: 3. CDR1 and CDR2 (germline): LGHNT, FRNRAP. The CDR3 spans 14 residues. The CDR3 region is CASGSSGGRNEQFF. CDR3 DNA sequence: TGTGCTAGTGGTTCTAGCGGGGGGCGGAATGAGCAGTTCTTC.

This chain links TRBV28 with TRBJ2-7, with TRBD2 matching over 9 bases. This CDR3 has 19 residues. J gave up 2 bases and V 4 bases, and 18 bases lay outside the gene matches. Germline lookup yields CDR1 MDHEN and CDR2 SYDVKM. CDR3 bases: TGTGCCAGCAGTTCAGATTTTTTGCCGGCGGGAGGGCCGACCTACGAGCAGTACTTC. Translating gives CASSSDFLPAGGPTYEQYF.

This clonotype showed up just a few times. The rearrangement links TRBV20-1 to TRBJ2-3, with D possibly TRBD1 on 5 matching bases. V lost 5 bases and J lost 4, with 7 bases in between. The CDR3 runs to 11 residues. Looked up from germline, CDR1 is DFQATT and CDR2 is SNEGSKA (reference sequence). CDR3 in DNA: TGCAGTGCTGGGGCCTCAGATACGCAGTATTTT. It yields the protein CSAGASDTQYF.

This clonotype was observed a handful of times. The chain has TRBV4-2 and TRBJ1-6; TRBD1 matches at 11 bases. This CDR3 has 18 amino acids. The V segment lost 0 bases and the J segment 14 bases; nucleotides outside the gene matches: 15. CDR1 and CDR2 (germline): LGHNA, YNFKEQ. DNA of the CDR3: TGTGCCAGCAGCCAAGAGGTCGGGGGGACAGGGGGTAGTGGATCCCTCCACTTT. Its translation is CASSQEVGGTGGSGSLHF.

V usage is TRBV4-3 and J usage is TRBJ2-1, with D tentatively TRBD1 (5 bases). Trimming stripped 1 base from V and 4 bases from J, with 8 bases between. Germline V gives CDR1 LGHNA, CDR2 YSLEER. The CDR3 is 14 residues long. The DNA for the CDR3 is TGCGCCAGCAGCCAAGTGAACAGGTACAATGAGCAGTTCTTC. Encoded protein: CASSQVNRYNEQFF.

This clonotype was recorded a few times. V usage is TRBV24-1 and J usage is TRBJ2-3; no clear D. The CDR3 loop spans 13 amino acids. Germline V gives CDR1 KGHDR, CDR2 SFDVKD. V was cut by 4 bases and J by 3 bases, with 7 bases left in between. This CDR3 is CATSDRRTDTQYF. For the CDR3, the DNA is TGTGCCACCAGTGACCGACGGACAGATACGCAGTATTTT.

The chain has TRBV27 and TRBJ1-2, with 7 bases aligning to TRBD1. CDR1 is MNHEY, CDR2 SMNVEV, per germline (reference sequence). This CDR3 comprises 14 residues. J was trimmed by 5 bases and V by 4 bases; bases with no gene match: 7. CDR3 protein: CASSSVTGRYGYTF. The CDR3 nucleotides read TGTGCCAGCAGTTCGGTGACAGGGAGGTATGGCTACACCTTC.

This clonotype was detected only a few times. This chain links TRBV10-3 with TRBJ2-3; D is ambiguous. The CDR3 consists of 11 residues. Per germline, CDR1 ENHRY and CDR2 SYGVKD. V was shortened by 8 bases and J by 4 bases, with 7 bases between the two germline ends. The CDR3 DNA reads as TGTGCCATCTTGGGCCCAGATACGCAGTATTTT. Translated: CAILGPDTQYF.

This chain uses TRBV29-1 with TRBJ1-3; 10 positions match TRBD1. Unmatched junction bases numbered 9, after V lost 6 bases and J lost 4 bases. This CDR3 has 15 amino acids. The V gene's germline CDR1 is SQVTM and CDR2 ANQGSEA. The CDR3 is CSVGRGTGDGNTIYF. CDR3 sequence (DNA): TGCAGCGTCGGTAGAGGGACAGGGGACGGAAACACCATATATTTT.

This chain joins TRBV12-3 or TRBV12-4 and TRBJ1-1; no firm D call. CDR3 length: 14 residues. V was shortened by 4 bases and J by 3 bases, with 12 bases between the two germline ends. CDR3 DNA sequence: TGTGCCAGCAGTTCGAATGACGGTTACACTGAAGCTTTCTTT. Protein product: CASSSNDGYTEAFF.

The table lists this clonotype with many counts. The V and J genes are TRBV11-1 and TRBJ2-5; 7 nucleotides line up with TRBD2. Germline V gene data show CDR1 as SGHAT and CDR2 as FQDESV (reference sequence). This CDR3 is built from 15 residues. The junction had 7 bases not matched to a gene; V was cut back by 3 bases and J by 3 bases. The CDR3 is CASSFLAGVKETQYF. The CDR3 bases are TGTGCCAGCAGCTTTCTGGCGGGGGTTAAAGAGACCCAGTACTTC.

This clonotype came up a few times. Its ends do not fully match the called genes, so a read error is possible. The V and J genes are TRBV3-1 and TRBJ2-3; 8 bases fit TRBD1. The CDR3 is made up of 15 amino acids. Germline V CDR1 and CDR2: LGHDT, YNNKEL (reference sequence). The CDR3: CATSQVRGPADTQYF. In nucleotides, the CDR3 is TGTGCCACCAGCCAAGTCAGGGGGCCTGCAGATACGCAGTATTTT.